The following is a T cell receptor (beta chain) sequence with its context. Its antigen is not known. The CDR3 contains 19 residues. Germline V gene data show CDR1 as SGHRS and CDR2 as YFSETQ. J was trimmed by 4 bases and V by 0 bases; bases with no gene match: 18. The data were taken from a study of shared clonotypes between healthy human individuals. General study findings and limits: Despite large depth, rarefaction showed incomplete sorted-subset sequencing. Generation probabilities of non-shared clonotypes were lower (relative to those shared by all four donors). The study found roughly 5% of naive CD4 clonotypes shared across four donors.

CD4+ cells underwent separation, giving CD45RA+ naive and CD45RA-negative memory subsets. Some clones are missing from TCRdb's copy, which holds only in-frame ones; the method was immunoSEQ multiplex PCR. The sample yields about a million clones, roughly 77% seen once. What was sequenced was memory CD4+ T cells from PBMCs. As for subset: CD45RA-negative fraction. This clonotype was sampled from a man younger than 30 in good health. Some clones in this sample may be carry-over from other donors' samples. The rearrangement links TRBV5-1 to TRBJ2-7; TRBD1 agrees at 8 bases. The CDR3 here is CASSLEGRGLSPVPYEQYF. The CDR3 DNA reads as TGCGCCAGCAGCTTGGAGGGCAGGGGGCTTTCTCCCGTGCCATACGAGCAGTACTTC.